This T cell receptor beta chain was identified in a study of human T cells and chemical hapten exposure. Study context: Patches that contained 0.01% DPC were applied to the upper back and read at 6 days. Enrolled patients were predominantly female and had alopecia areata, totalis or universalis. Study results and caveats: The immune response of these alopecia patients might not match healthy individuals'.

In its sample, this clonotype was seen many times. No antigen is known for it. Time point given: patch test 3, about 24 weeks after DPC sensitization. Documented treatment: therapeutic diphenylcyclopropenone sensitization with weekly scalp DPC. Patch tests were applied only after blood draws. Trimming stripped 2 bases from V and 8 bases from J, with 22 bases between. Germline CDR1 reads MNHNS; CDR2 reads SASEGT. The CDR3 sequence is 18 residues long. MiXCR, run by TCRdb on the RACE reads, gives a single entry per CDR3 protein. The data contain 27,000 or so distinct CDR3 sequences, over 4.5% of them singletons.

V usage is TRBV6-1 and J usage is TRBJ1-6; weak D call: TRBD1 (6 bases). The TCR sequence derives from a young man with alopecia areata. Some clones in this sample may be carry-over from other donors' samples. The sample in question was whole blood, obtained in connection with sensitization to the hapten diphenylcyclopropenone (DPC). Here the CDR3 reads CASSELGDTYTDYSPLHF. The CDR3 DNA sequence: TGTGCCAGCAGTGAACTGGGGGACACTTACACGGACTATTCACCCCTCCACTTT.